This note documents a single T cell receptor beta chain sequence. The antigen it binds to is not known. One base away there is no much larger clone; base qualities are not given. The sample belongs to a study of cytomegalovirus exposure and HLA in healthy donors (dated by TCRdb to 2017 to 2019). Turning to the overall study: According to an earlier analysis of a few hundred of the donors, about 190 million T cells yielded approximately 120 million unique TCR beta sequences and 250 to 350 Gb of sequence data. Across around 400 genotyped donors of the cohort, an average of approximately 240,000 unique TCR beta nucleotide sequences per donor were sequenced, and 15% to 20% of those sequences were non-productive. Alongside the repertoire data, information on donor age, sex, ethnicity and CMV serostatus was compiled. Because of strong linkage in the cohort, a few DR-DQ haplotypes were treated as single units for association and clustering. In a later analysis, previously published TCR beta repertoires from 666 donors were re-analyzed and high-resolution HLA genotyping was added so that TCR occurrence patterns could be studied. Approximately 310 gigabases of sequencing data and roughly 80 million unique TCR sequences made up an early release that covered under 750 HLA-typed donors. The number of donors typed differed by locus, with about 629-630 for A, B, C, DRB1 and DQB1, roughly 520 for DQA1, some 570 for DPA1, and approximately 470 for DPB1. Besides the first cohort of 500 to 700 subjects, a separate validation cohort made up of roughly 120 different subjects was used. The T cell repertoires of 666 subjects were profiled by immunosequencing and related to cytomegalovirus serostatus. The genetic ancestry cluster associated with self-reported Caucasian donors included 81% of the roughly 400 genotyped donors. Class I and class II HLA loci were covered by the typing at four-digit resolution. The study aimed to test whether cataloging public T cell receptors could reveal signatures of past pathogen exposure. All discovery cohort repertoires had been generated on a single sequencing platform. A later genetic analysis took genome-wide SNP genotypes for about three fifths of the roughly 670 donors and used that subset as a discovery cohort. The study combined high-throughput TCR immunosequencing, statistical association of individual TCRs with disease status, and machine learning to predict cytomegalovirus infection status. An earlier analysis of some 500 of the donors used high-throughput TCR beta sequencing to judge whether each TCR beta V gene segment behaved as functional or pseudogenic. In the later analysis, no new phenotypic data were used to find candidate immune exposures; instead, reliance was placed on TCR beta sequences and their occurrence across donors. Overall study outcomes, separate from this receptor: The classifier was reported to diagnose cytomegalovirus status with high specificity and sensitivity in both the original cohort and the validation cohort. According to a later analysis, TCR association rates differed among HLA loci, with DRB1 alleles showing the most associated TCRs and HLA-C alleles showing the fewest. In a later analysis, HLA-associated TCR beta chains showed more clonal expansion and lower generation probabilities than non-associated chains that were equally common. Because the 87-base-pair reads could not distinguish some IMGT-functional V segments, including TRBV6-2 and TRBV6-3, those segments were excluded. It was suggested by the authors that the approach could potentially be generalized to other disease states and immunological phenotypes. Roughly 15 rarely observed V segments, including chromosome 9 orphons, were excluded from the earlier analysis of about 600 of the donors because counts were too low. When HLA alleles, especially DR and DQ, strongly co-occurred, TCR associations were difficult to assign to individual alleles. An earlier analysis of around 500 of the donors showed that most TCR beta V segments appeared in productive rearrangements either about 87% or about 30% of the time, which broadly matched IMGT annotations. In vitro tests confirmed that a few of the cytomegalovirus-associated TCR beta chains recognize cytomegalovirus antigens. In the study, some 160 TCR beta chains were listed as associated with cytomegalovirus. Compared with the roughly 710-donor mean, donors in an Asian-associated ancestry cluster had fewer N-insertions in productive TCRs, according to a later genetic analysis. Roughly uniform sequencing depth across donors was assumed in presence/absence analyses, although this assumption may not hold. Because HLA typing was unavailable for some donors at each locus, only the typed subset was used in association tests. In a later analysis, over 15,000 TCR beta sequences were associated with specific HLA alleles at a false discovery rate of 0.05. In this cohort, only TCR beta chains were sequenced, and detectable features were limited by the absence of alpha or paired-chain data. According to a later analysis, most CMV-associated TCR beta chains appeared to be HLA-restricted, and the HLA associations seemed to be driven largely by CMV exposure. Correlated functional status among segregating V segments might reflect linkage disequilibrium, but an unknown experimental factor could not be ruled out. Across donors, most TCR sequences were observed very rarely, whereas some public TCRs were present in many individuals. According to a later analysis, parvovirus B19, influenza, CMV and Epstein-Barr virus appeared linked to several top co-occurrence clusters. An association between a missense DCLRE1C variant and V-gene and J-gene trimming of TCR beta chains was found in a later genetic analysis and replicated in an independent cohort. A cluster of highly shared sequence variants was judged likely to be a technical artifact of the sequencing pipeline. The only immune exposure information available for the cohort was CMV serostatus. A further reported finding was that TCR beta sequences accurately predicted the HLA-A and HLA-B alleles for most subjects in the first cohort.

In total, just over 650 healthy bone marrow donors made up the cohort. At the time of sampling, every cohort member was nominally healthy, though immune exposures that went unrecorded were likely present. The donor tested CMV seropositive, placing the donor among the approximately 310 seropositive members of the cohort. Each donor provided a peripheral blood sample, and peripheral blood mononuclear cells were used for TCR beta sequencing. The Qiagen DNeasy Blood Extraction Kit was used to extract genomic DNA from the blood cell samples. Libraries were built with the immunoSEQ multiplex PCR assay. A mixture of 60 forward primers for TCR Vbeta segments and 13 reverse primers for TCR Jbeta segments was used in the multiplex PCR. Amplification of the CDR3 region of rearranged TCR beta genes was performed with a multiplex PCR assay on genomic DNA. The Illumina HiSeq System was used to sequence the amplified TCR beta libraries as 87-base-pair reads. The authors processed their data as follows. Across the 600 to 700 repertoires, a later analysis counted tens of millions of unique TCR beta chains, around 11 million of which were shared by at least two donors. A nearest-neighbor algorithm error-corrected the raw reads and collapsed the reads into unique sequences, merging closely related sequences to remove PCR and sequencing errors. V, D and J gene segments were assigned by aligning CDR3 sequences to IMGT reference sequences. For a sequence to be retained, at least a six-nucleotide match to both a V gene segment and a J gene segment was required. A rearrangement counted as productive if the CDR3 had no stop codons and remained in frame with V and J, and every other rearrangement counted as non-productive. CDR3 was defined by IMGT convention, running from the second conserved V-encoded cysteine to the conserved J-encoded phenylalanine. The earlier analysis of fewer than 700 of the donors excluded sequences that lacked an unambiguous match to a single V gene segment. In an earlier analysis of approximately 590 of the donors, a V segment was called functional when productive rearrangements were above 56.7%, and segregating when the standard deviation between donors exceeded 5%. A statistical classification framework was built for diagnosing cytomegalovirus status from the catalog of TCR beta chain sequences. V and J gene assignment, in a later analysis, came from comparing TCR nucleotide sequences with IMGT/GENE-DB human TR gene sequences. In a later analysis, CDR3 sequences and most-parsimonious VDJ recombination scenarios were assigned using the TCRdist pipeline. A later analysis defined each TCR beta chain by its CDR3 amino acid sequence plus V-gene family, and excluded reads lacking a unique V-gene family. To address suspected cross-contamination and a sequencing artifact, a later analysis removed several hundred highly shared, low-generation-probability nucleotide sequences. In a later analysis, a clonal expansion index was calculated for each public chain from normalized within-repertoire ranks of inferred template counts. In a later analysis, generation probabilities were computed with a VDJ recombination model fitted to out-of-frame rearrangements, and the resulting probabilities were checked against IGoR. In a later analysis, TCR-TCR, TCR-HLA and TCR-CMV co-occurrence was scored with hypergeometric tests, and a repertoire-size bias correction was applied to TCR pairs. A later analysis estimated false discovery rates by permuting HLA or CMV assignments 20 times. A later analysis grouped co-occurring TCRs with DBSCAN, adding TCRdist sequence similarity when clustering within HLA-allele-positive subsets. Repertoires with fewer than 30,000 or more than 120,000 public chains were left out of co-occurrence clustering, as were five repertoires with anomalous nucleotide sharing. What TCRdb holds here is the immuneACCESS table cut down to in-frame rearrangements. Part of the clones is not present; checked against another copy, under half of the missing clones reflect an unresolved V gene, and the others are unexplained. From that table come the V and J calls and clone size; the DNA was used to work out D and trimming. This sample is represented by around 95,000 clones; 75% to 85% of them were singletons. Clones ranked in the top ten supply around 3.7% of the sample.

Sequences SGHRS (CDR1) and YFSETQ (CDR2) are obtained from the germline V gene. The germline ends are 13 bases apart after V is trimmed by 4 bases and J by 6 bases. Counted from cysteine to phenylalanine, this CDR3 has 14 amino acids. Only the CDR3 portion is preserved as DNA: 42 bases, with reading frame beginning at the first base. The sequence was obtained from a young man in good health and CMV-seropositive. Source material: PBMCs. Here the chain combines TRBV5-1 and TRBJ2-2, and perhaps TRBD2 as D gene, on 6 matching bases. The CDR3 reads as follows: CASSALEGPGELFF. The bases are TGCGCCAGCAGCGCACTGGAGGGACCCGGGGAGCTGTTTTTT.